Listed here are 14 T cell receptor beta chains from one sample, sequenced in a study of T cells expressing NK-cell markers. Using the 5' RACE reads, TCRdb records one entry per CDR3 protein without DNA. In total, the table holds approximately 380,000 distinct CDR3 sequences. The material sequenced was blood T cells: a sorted CD56 or NKG2C T cell subset, CD4+ or CD8+ T cells, or bulk PBMC T cells (not recorded which). These receptor sequences come from a man aged 18 to 69 in good health.

This sequence joins TRBV5-1 and TRBJ2-7; there is no DNA to check the TCRdb D call of TRBD1. CDR3 length: 16 amino acids. Germline V gene lookup returns CDR1 SGHRS and CDR2 YFSETQ. CDR3 loop: CASSRMPLDSSYEQYF.

The chain uses TRBV9 and TRBJ2-2; TCRdb gives TRBD2 as the D gene, but with no DNA this cannot be confirmed. This CDR3 contains 15 residues. Germline lookup yields CDR1 SGDLS and CDR2 YYNGEE. The CDR3 sequence: CASSPRLALTGELFF.

The chain carries TRBV7-9 and TRBJ1-3. The CDR3 length is 15 residues. Per the germline V gene, CDR1 is SEHNR and CDR2 is FQNEAQ (reference sequence). This CDR3 reads CASSSEDSTRNTIYF.

The rearrangement links TRBV20-1 to TRBJ2-1; TCRdb reports TRBD1, a call that lacks DNA to check it against. The germline CDR1 and CDR2 sequences are DFQATT and SNEGSKA (reference sequence). The CDR3 extends over 14 amino acids. This chain's CDR3 is CSARSLTGYNEQFF.

The chain links TRBV5-1 to TRBJ1-1; TCRdb lists TRBD1, though no DNA is available to test this call. The CDR3 totals 16 residues. CDR1 is SGHRS and CDR2 is YFSETQ in the germline V gene. This CDR3 is CASSSDNRGGSTEAFF.

The J gene is TRBJ2-7, the V gene TRBV7-2. The CDR3 is made up of 13 amino acids. Germline V gene sequence: CDR1 SGHTA, CDR2 FQGNSA. The CDR3 protein is CASSEYIDMRQYF.

V is TRBV2 and J is TRBJ2-2; there is no DNA to check the TCRdb D call of TRBD2. This CDR3 has 15 residues. Looked up from germline, CDR1 is SNHLY and CDR2 is FYNNEI. CDR3 protein: CASKGGGAPTGELFF.

The V and J genes are TRBV20-1 and TRBJ1-2. The germline V gene has CDR1 DFQATT and CDR2 SNEGSKA (reference sequence). The CDR3 contains 12 residues. CDR3 amino acids: CSARILNYGYTF.

The chain combines TRBV5-1 with TRBJ2-3; TCRdb's D gene call, TRBD2, goes unchecked for lack of DNA. The CDR3 totals 17 residues. Germline V CDR1 and CDR2: SGHRS, YFSETQ. CDR3 region: CASSSGTGLWDTDTQYF.

The CDR3 sequence is CATSSPGSVAGNTIYF. The chain combines TRBV19 with TRBJ1-3; the TRBD1 assignment by TCRdb is unverifiable without DNA. This CDR3 contains 16 residues. The germline gives CDR1 LNHDA, CDR2 SQIVND (reference sequence).

The chain employs TRBV6-4 and TRBJ2-7; TCRdb's D call, TRBD2, is unchecked because there is no DNA. The CDR3 is made up of 13 amino acids. Germline V gene sequence: CDR1 MRHNA, CDR2 SNTAGT. The CDR3 region is CASSASGGREQYF.

V is TRBV7-3 and J is TRBJ2-2. This CDR3 is built from 18 residues. The germline V gene encodes CDR1 SGHTA and CDR2 FQGTGA. The CDR3 region is CASSLTPDRRASTGELFF.

The V and J genes are TRBV29-1 and TRBJ2-7; TCRdb's assignment of TRBD2 cannot be checked, as there is no DNA. The germline V gene encodes CDR1 SQVTM and CDR2 ANQGSEA. The CDR3 is 13 residues long. CDR3 sequence: CSVEEGPAYEQYF.

The chain combines TRBV5-1 with TRBJ2-3; lacking DNA, the TRBD2 call made by TCRdb goes unchecked. Germline CDR1 reads SGHRS; CDR2 reads YFSETQ. The CDR3 runs to 15 residues. The CDR3 sequence: CASSPPAAASDTQYF.